Following are 26 T cell receptor beta chains from one sample sequenced in a study of blood T cell repertoires in COVID-19. The method was immunoSEQ multiplex PCR; TCRdb's version includes in-frame clones alone and lacks a portion of them. The table has 90,000 to 150,000 clones, 70% to 80% seen once; the top ten hold 4%. Sequencing was done on a sample of peripheral blood. These receptors were collected from a woman aged 80 or older with acute or convalescent COVID-19.

V and J are TRBV7-3 and TRBJ2-5, with 10 bases aligning to TRBD2. The CDR3 is 16 residues long. V was clipped by 5 bases and J by 4 bases; unmatched bases: 10. The germline gives CDR1 SGHTA, CDR2 FQGTGA. CDR3 amino acids: CASSAGASGRGETQYF. DNA for the CDR3: TGTGCCAGCAGCGCGGGGGCTAGCGGGAGAGGAGAGACCCAGTACTTC. The full variable domain, its missing parts supplied by reference TRBV7-3 and TRBJ2-5, is GAGVSQTPSNKVTEKGKYVELRCDPISGHTALYWYRQSLGQGPEFLIYFQGTGAADDSGLPNDRFFAVRPEGSVSTLKIQRTERGDSAVYLCASSAGASGRGETQYFGPGTRLLVL.

The chain has TRBV9 and TRBJ2-7; possibly TRBD1 for D (6 bases). This CDR3 is built from 15 residues. Germline V gene sequence: CDR1 SGDLS, CDR2 YYNGEE. The ends were cut back, 0 bases at V and 3 bases at J, with 13 bases in the middle. CDR3: CASSVVQGGIYEQYF. CDR3 in DNA: TGTGCCAGCAGCGTAGTACAGGGTGGGATCTACGAGCAGTACTTC.

The chain has TRBV7-6 and TRBJ2-7; 9 bases are a match to TRBD1. Germline values: CDR1 SGHVS, CDR2 FNYEAQ. The CDR3 is made up of 14 amino acids. The V segment lost 0 bases and the J segment 3 bases; nucleotides outside the gene matches: 0. The CDR3: CASSLAGQGYEQYF. CDR3 nucleotides: TGTGCCAGCAGCTTAGCGGGACAGGGCTACGAGCAGTACTTC.

The chain combines TRBV5-4 with TRBJ1-4, with D tentatively TRBD1 (6 bases). The CDR3 length is 15 residues. With 4 bases removed from V and 6 bases from J, the gap between germline ends came to 16 bases. Germline CDR1 reads SGHNT; CDR2 reads YYREEE (reference sequence). In DNA form, the CDR3 reads TGTGCCAGCAGCCAAGACCAGGGGTGGGATGAAAAACTGTTTTTT. Protein product: CASSQDQGWDEKLFF.

The chain joins TRBV7-9 to TRBJ1-6; 7 nucleotides align to TRBD1. The CDR3 is 13 residues long. V was clipped by 4 bases and J by 8 bases; unmatched bases: 2. The germline gives CDR1 SEHNR, CDR2 FQNEAQ (reference sequence). The CDR3 loop reads CASSSTGDSPLHF. DNA of the CDR3: TGTGCCAGCAGCTCCACAGGGGATTCACCCCTCCACTTT.

V is TRBV6-2 or TRBV6-3 and J is TRBJ1-1; a weak D match, TRBD1 (6 bases). The CDR3 is 15 residues long. V gave up 5 bases and J gave up 3 bases, with 16 bases separating them. CDR1 and CDR2 (germline): MNHEY, SVGEGT. The CDR3 region is CASSPLRGRDTEAFF. The DNA of the CDR3 is TGTGCCAGCAGTCCACTGCGGGGGCGGGACACTGAAGCTTTCTTT.

The gene calls are TRBV5-1 and TRBJ2-5; TRBD2 agrees at 10 bases. This CDR3 has 14 residues. V lost 4 bases and J lost 3; bases outside the gene matches: 3. Germline lookup yields CDR1 SGHRS and CDR2 YFSETQ. The CDR3 protein is CASSLAGEEETQYF. The CDR3 nucleotides are TGCGCCAGCAGCCTAGCGGGAGAGGAAGAGACCCAGTACTTC.

The rearrangement uses TRBV5-4 and TRBJ2-5; D may be TRBD2 (7 bases). Germline CDR1 and CDR2: SGHNT and YYREEE (reference sequence). This CDR3 has 17 amino acids. Trimming removed 3 bases from V and 7 bases from J, with 25 bases in between. In nucleotides, the CDR3 is TGTGCCAGCAGCTCAGGGGTCTGGCGGGGGCTCAAAGGGACCCAGTACTTC. Translating gives CASSSGVWRGLKGTQYF.

J is TRBJ1-1 and V is TRBV9; no clear D gene. The CDR3 runs 15 residues. The V end lost 4 bases, the J end lost 6 bases, and 19 bases lay between the germline ends. The germline V gene encodes CDR1 SGDLS and CDR2 YYNGEE. Here the CDR3 reads CASSREGVVGAEAFF. The CDR3 nucleotides are TGTGCCAGCAGCCGTGAGGGTGTGGTAGGCGCTGAAGCTTTCTTT.

This rearrangement joins TRBV5-1 to TRBJ1-1; the D is unclear. V lost 5 bases and J 0 bases, leaving 8 bases between the germline ends. The germline CDR1 and CDR2 sequences are SGHRS and YFSETQ. The CDR3 contains 13 residues. DNA for the CDR3: TGCGCCAGCAGAGAGGGTATGAACACTGAAGCTTTCTTT. Its translation: CASREGMNTEAFF.

The chain carries TRBV5-1 and TRBJ2-7, with 11 nucleotides matching TRBD2. Germline V gene lookup returns CDR1 SGHRS and CDR2 YFSETQ. After removal of 5 bases from V and 2 bases from J, the junction contained 3 bases not matched to a gene. This CDR3 region has 14 residues. This chain's CDR3 is CASSSGGATYEQYF. The CDR3 DNA reads as TGCGCCAGCAGTAGCGGGGGGGCCACCTACGAGCAGTACTTC.

The V and J genes are TRBV9 and TRBJ1-1; TRBD1 matches 7 bases. V lost 3 bases and J lost 5; bases outside the gene matches: 7. Germline V gene sequence: CDR1 SGDLS, CDR2 YYNGEE. The CDR3 runs to 14 residues. CDR3 sequence (DNA): TGTGCCAGCAGCGGAACAGGGGCGGGTACTGAAGCTTTCTTT. It yields the protein CASSGTGAGTEAFF.

The chain carries TRBV5-5 and TRBJ1-1, with D unresolved. Germline CDR1 reads SGHKS; CDR2 reads YYEKEE (reference sequence). Trimming removed 2 bases at V and 0 bases at J, with 5 bases between. The CDR3 is 13 residues long. As DNA, the CDR3 is TGTGCCAGCAGCTTTGAGGTGAACACTGAAGCTTTCTTT. It encodes CASSFEVNTEAFF.

The chain is built from TRBV30 and TRBJ2-3; D might be TRBD2 (6 bases). Trimming removed 4 bases at V and 8 bases at J, with 10 bases between. This CDR3 is 11 amino acids long. Germline loops: CDR1 GTSNPN, CDR2 SVGIG (reference sequence). CDR3 protein: CAWMRESTQYF. The CDR3 nucleotides read TGTGCCTGGATGCGGGAAAGTACGCAGTATTTT.

In DNA form, the CDR3 reads TGTGCCAGCAGTCTCGAACATCCCGGACAGGGGACGGGCTACACCTTC. It codes for CASSLEHPGQGTGYTF. This chain connects TRBV28 to TRBJ1-2; 9 bases line up with TRBD1. Trimming took 5 bases from V and 8 from J; bases not matched to a gene: 15. CDR3 size: 16 residues. From germline, CDR1 is MDHEN and CDR2 SYDVKM.

The chain links TRBV5-1 to TRBJ1-4; D uncertain. Trimming left V 0 bases short and J 0 bases short, with 3 bases between. Germline loops: CDR1 SGHRS, CDR2 YFSETQ. The CDR3 runs 14 residues. CDR3 protein: CASSLASTNEKLFF. The CDR3 coding sequence is TGCGCCAGCAGCTTGGCCTCAACTAATGAAAAACTGTTTTTT.

DNA for the CDR3: TGTGCCAGCAGCTTGGTAGCGGTCACAGATACGCAGTATTTT. Protein product: CASSLVAVTDTQYF. V usage is TRBV5-4 and J usage is TRBJ2-3, with a weak D call TRBD2 (6 bases). Per germline, CDR1 SGHNT and CDR2 YYREEE (reference sequence). This CDR3 region has 14 residues. V shed 0 bases and J shed 2 bases, with 7 bases lying between them.

J is TRBJ1-1 and V is TRBV5-1, with D unclear. CDR1 and CDR2 from the germline V gene are SGHRS and YFSETQ. The ends were cut back, 0 bases at V and 6 bases at J, with 9 bases in the middle. The CDR3 sequence is 13 residues long. This CDR3 is CASSLVRMSEAFF. CDR3 DNA sequence: TGCGCCAGCAGCTTGGTTCGTATGTCTGAAGCTTTCTTT.

The V and J genes are TRBV4-3 and TRBJ2-5; 8 bases align to TRBD2. The germline V gene encodes CDR1 LGHNA and CDR2 YSLEER. Trimming at V came to 3 bases and at J to 3 bases, leaving 6 bases not matched to a gene. CDR3 length: 15 amino acids. The CDR3 loop is CASSHHWREEETQYF. The CDR3 nucleotides read TGCGCCAGCAGCCATCATTGGCGGGAGGAAGAGACCCAGTACTTC.

The chain combines TRBV19 with TRBJ1-2; 7 nucleotides align to TRBD1. The CDR3 contains 14 residues. CDR1 and CDR2 (germline): LNHDA, SQIVND (reference sequence). V lost 3 bases to trimming and J lost 8 bases; unmatched junction nucleotides: 9. CDR3 bases: TGTGCCAGTAGTATCTTAAGAGGGGGCGACGGCTACACCTTC. Translating it yields CASSILRGGDGYTF.

The chain recombines TRBV7-2 with TRBJ2-1; 12 nucleotides line up with TRBD2. Per the germline V gene, CDR1 is SGHTA and CDR2 is FQGNSA. The CDR3 extends over 16 amino acids. The ends lost 3 bases at V and 9 bases at J; junction bases unmatched: 9. CDR3 sequence (DNA): TGTGCCAGCAGCTTTCCTAGCGGGAGGGCCACTGGTGAGCAGTTCTTC. Its translation is CASSFPSGRATGEQFF.

Only a few counts were recorded for this clone. This chain links TRBV5-4 with TRBJ1-2; TRBD1 matches 8 bases. Germline loops: CDR1 SGHNT, CDR2 YYREEE (reference sequence). V lost 4 bases to trimming and J lost 5 bases; unmatched junction nucleotides: 4. The CDR3 runs 13 residues. CDR3 in amino acids: CASSLDRGYGYTF. The CDR3 nucleotides read TGTGCCAGCAGCCTCGACAGGGGATATGGCTACACCTTC.

The chain recombines TRBV7-2 with TRBJ1-1; tentatively, D is TRBD1 (5 bases). The CDR3 consists of 13 residues. Trimming removed 4 bases at V and 1 base at J, with 7 bases between. Germline assignment: CDR1 SGHTA and CDR2 FQGNSA. The CDR3 spells CASSSDRNTEAFF. DNA of the CDR3: TGTGCCAGCAGCTCCGACAGGAACACTGAAGCTTTCTTT.

This clone is a singleton in its sample. This sequence joins TRBV5-4 and TRBJ2-7; the match to TRBD1 covers 8 bases. This CDR3 region has 16 residues. CDR1 is SGHNT, CDR2 YYREEE, per germline (reference sequence). Germline trimming cut 0 bases from V and 0 bases from J; bases unmatched to any gene: 5. CDR3 residues: CASSLGWGQVSYEQYF. Written as DNA, the CDR3 is TGTGCCAGCAGCTTGGGATGGGGACAGGTCTCCTACGAGCAGTACTTC. Full variable domain (outside the CDR3, taken from reference TRBV5-4 and TRBJ2-7): ETGVTQSPTHLIKTRGQQVTLRCSSQSGHNTVSWYQQALGQGPQFIFQYYREEENGRGNFPPRFSGLQFPNYSSELNVNALELDDSALYLCASSLGWGQVSYEQYFGPGTRLTVT.

This clone was observed a handful of times. The V gene is TRBV5-1, the J gene TRBJ1-6; TRBD1 aligns across 9 bases. CDR1 is SGHRS, CDR2 YFSETQ, per germline. The J segment lost 7 bases and the V segment lost 4 bases, leaving 9 bases of the junction unmatched. The CDR3 has 16 residues. CDR3: CASSTTGTGTNSPLHF. CDR3 bases: TGCGCCAGCAGCACTACCGGGACAGGGACCAATTCACCCCTCCACTTT. Using reference TRBV5-1 and TRBJ1-6 for the parts outside the CDR3, the full variable domain is KAGVTQTPRYLIKTRGQQVTLSCSPISGHRSVSWYQQTPGQGLQFLFEYFSETQRNKGNFPGRFSGRQFSNSRSEMNVSTLELGDSALYLCASSTTGTGTNSPLHFGNGTRLTVT.

This clone has just a few counts. The J gene is TRBJ1-1, the V gene TRBV19; D is ambiguous. Trimming took off 0 bases at V and 9 bases at J, with 17 bases between the two ends. Looked up from germline, CDR1 is LNHDA and CDR2 is SQIVND (reference sequence). The CDR3 has 15 amino acids. CDR3 sequence (DNA): TGTGCCAGTAGTATAGATCGCGAACGGCAGACTAAAGCTTTCTTT. Translated: CASSIDRERQTKAFF.